This is a list of T cell receptor beta chains from one sample in a study of early T cells in non-severe SARS-CoV-2 infection. TCRdb reanalysed the 5' RACE reads using MiXCR and keeps one entry per CDR3 protein. The data contain about 46,000 distinct CDR3 sequences, 5% to 6% of them singletons. The sequencing here drew on whole blood, taken at baseline. These receptors all come from an adult who was a healthcare worker with PCR-confirmed SARS-CoV-2 infection or an uninfected control (not recorded which). Each CDR3 is given with its conserved first and last residue. The order of the fields is CDR3 DNA, CDR3 protein, D gene, J gene, clone size, V gene. The D gene is left open where the match is weak. Not all rows give a size; the values are once, few, many and, for expanded clones, a class.

CDR3nt: TGTGCCAGTAGTTTGCGACTAGCGGGATCCTACAATGAGCAGTTCTTC
CDR3aa: CASSLRLAGSYNEQFF
d_gene: TRBD2
j_gene: TRBJ2-1
abundance: NA
v_gene: TRBV19

CDR3nt: TGTGCCAGCAGCCAAGTAATAACTAGCGGTTACAATGAGCAGTTCTTC
CDR3aa: CASSQVITSGYNEQFF
d_gene: TRBD2
j_gene: TRBJ2-1
abundance: few
v_gene: TRBV3-1

CDR3nt: TGTGCCAGCAACACACATAGCAATCAGCCCCAGCATTTT
CDR3aa: CASNTHSNQPQHF
d_gene: NA
j_gene: TRBJ1-5
abundance: many
v_gene: TRBV28

CDR3nt: TGTGCCAGCAGCTGGGGGACAGGGACAAATCAGCCCCAGCATTTT
CDR3aa: CASSWGTGTNQPQHF
d_gene: TRBD1
j_gene: TRBJ1-5
abundance: many
v_gene: TRBV5-5

CDR3nt: TGTGCCAGCTCTCGACAGGGAACCTCCTGCGAGCAGTACTTC
CDR3aa: CASSRQGTSCEQYF
d_gene: TRBD1
j_gene: TRBJ2-7
abundance: NA
v_gene: TRBV18

CDR3nt: TGTGCCAGCAGTCCTGACCGGACACCCCGGAAGCAGTATTTT
CDR3aa: CASSPDRTPRKQYF
d_gene: NA
j_gene: TRBJ2-3
abundance: many
v_gene: TRBV28

CDR3nt: TGTGCCAGCAGCGCGCCGGGGACTCCAGAACAAGAGACCCAGTACTTC
CDR3aa: CASSAPGTPEQETQYF
d_gene: NA
j_gene: TRBJ2-5
abundance: few
v_gene: TRBV7-9

CDR3nt: TGCAGCGCCCGGTCGTACCAAGAGACCCAGTACTTC
CDR3aa: CSARSYQETQYF
d_gene: NA
j_gene: TRBJ2-5
abundance: many
v_gene: TRBV29-1

CDR3nt: TGTGCCAGCAGTGCAAACAGGGGCTACACCGGGGAGCTGTTTTTT
CDR3aa: CASSANRGYTGELFF
d_gene: TRBD1
j_gene: TRBJ2-2
abundance: few
v_gene: TRBV2

CDR3nt: TGTGCCAGCAGCTTCCAACAGGGGAAGGGTGGCGAGCAGTACTTC
CDR3aa: CASSFQQGKGGEQYF
d_gene: TRBD1
j_gene: TRBJ2-7
abundance: many
v_gene: TRBV11-2

CDR3nt: TGTGCCAGCAGTTACTCCGGCGGGAGACACACTGAAGCTTTCTTT
CDR3aa: CASSYSGGRHTEAFF
d_gene: NA
j_gene: TRBJ1-1
abundance: many
v_gene: TRBV6-5

CDR3nt: TGCAGTGCTAGAGAAAGCGGGGGCTCCTACGAGCAGTACTTC
CDR3aa: CSARESGGSYEQYF
d_gene: TRBD2
j_gene: TRBJ2-7
abundance: few
v_gene: TRBV20-1

CDR3nt: TGTGCCAGCTCACCAGGGGTCGGGAGCAGCAATCAGCCCCAGCATTTT
CDR3aa: CASSPGVGSSNQPQHF
d_gene: NA
j_gene: TRBJ1-5
abundance: NA
v_gene: TRBV18

CDR3nt: TGTGCCAGCAGTGGGAGGGCAGAGAGAGCCTACGAGCAGTACTTC
CDR3aa: CASSGRAERAYEQYF
d_gene: NA
j_gene: TRBJ2-7
abundance: few
v_gene: TRBV25-1

CDR3nt: TGCAGCGTTGGACACTTGTACCAAGAGACCCAGTACTTC
CDR3aa: CSVGHLYQETQYF
d_gene: NA
j_gene: TRBJ2-5
abundance: many
v_gene: TRBV29-1

CDR3nt: TGTGCCTGGAGTCTGCCAGCAGCATGGAGGGGGGAGCTGTTTTTT
CDR3aa: CAWSLPAAWRGELFF
d_gene: NA
j_gene: TRBJ2-2
abundance: many
v_gene: TRBV30

CDR3nt: TGCAGCGTTTACGGAGTTAATGAAAAACTGTTTTTT
CDR3aa: CSVYGVNEKLFF
d_gene: NA
j_gene: TRBJ1-4
abundance: NA
v_gene: TRBV29-1

CDR3nt: TGCAGTGCTAGAGGCGAGGGGAGGACCTTATACGAGCAGTACTTC
CDR3aa: CSARGEGRTLYEQYF
d_gene: NA
j_gene: TRBJ2-7
abundance: many
v_gene: TRBV20-1

CDR3nt: TGTGCCAGCAGATCTAGCGGGAAAGAGACCCAGTACTTC
CDR3aa: CASRSSGKETQYF
d_gene: TRBD2
j_gene: TRBJ2-5
abundance: NA
v_gene: TRBV3-1

CDR3nt: TGTGCCACCAAGGACAGGGAATTCACCGGGGAGCTGTTTTTT
CDR3aa: CATKDREFTGELFF
d_gene: TRBD1
j_gene: TRBJ2-2
abundance: few
v_gene: TRBV2

CDR3nt: TGTGCCAGCAGTCCCCTCGGGGATAGCGGGAACCCCGGGGACGAGCAGTACTTC
CDR3aa: CASSPLGDSGNPGDEQYF
d_gene: TRBD2
j_gene: TRBJ2-7
abundance: few
v_gene: TRBV28

CDR3nt: TGTGCCAGCGGGACTAGCGGGACAGATACGCAGTATTTT
CDR3aa: CASGTSGTDTQYF
d_gene: TRBD2
j_gene: TRBJ2-3
abundance: many
v_gene: TRBV6-4

CDR3nt: TGTGCCAGCAGTTTAGCGTCCCAGGCCTACGAGCAGTACTTC
CDR3aa: CASSLASQAYEQYF
d_gene: NA
j_gene: TRBJ2-7
abundance: NA
v_gene: TRBV28

CDR3nt: TGCGCCAGCAGTGAAGGAGGGAGCGGGGAGCTGTTTTTT
CDR3aa: CASSEGGSGELFF
d_gene: NA
j_gene: TRBJ2-2
abundance: many
v_gene: TRBV10-2

CDR3nt: TGTGCCAGCACCCGAAGTGGCGGCACCTACGAGCAGTACTTC
CDR3aa: CASTRSGGTYEQYF
d_gene: NA
j_gene: TRBJ2-7
abundance: many
v_gene: TRBV6-5